The sequence of this T cell receptor (beta chain) was determined in a study of blood T cell repertoires in COVID-19. In the authors' workflow: Researchers report that nucleated cell counts were estimated from reference gene primer amplification. Assay used: immunoSEQ multiplex PCR; TCRdb lists only in-frame clones, some missing. That table is the source of V, J and clone size, and D and trimming were worked out from the DNA. The table shows about 58,000 clones, with around 89% occurring only once. The CDR3 runs 14 residues. V lost 2 bases to trimming and J lost 8 bases, with 13 bases between them. The germline V gene has CDR1 SGHRS and CDR2 YFSETQ.

The sequencing input was peripheral blood. This chain uses TRBV5-1 with TRBJ1-4; possibly TRBD1 for D (6 bases). This sequence originates from a woman aged 60 to 75 with active COVID-19. CDR3 coding DNA: TGCGCCAGCAGCTTCGGCAGGGGTGGGGAAAAACTGTTTTTT. Its translation is CASSFGRGGEKLFF.